The 23 T cell receptor beta chains in this list originate from one sample, sequenced in a study of T-cell memory formation after mild COVID-19. MiXCR, applied by TCRdb to the 5' RACE reads, yields one record per CDR3 protein. The repertoire consists of about 470,000 distinct CDR3 sequences, with roughly 20% occurring once and the leading ten covering about 12%. Sequencing was carried out using PBMCs or a T cell subset sorted from them (not recorded which). These receptors originate from an adult woman who had mild COVID-19 (a few samples of this study predate the infection). Cell type and time point are not known.

The rearrangement joins TRBV2 to TRBJ1-2; 8 bases map to TRBD1. The CDR3 covers 13 residues. Trimming at V came to 6 bases and at J to 8 bases, leaving 8 bases not matched to a gene. Germline assignment: CDR1 SNHLY and CDR2 FYNNEI. The CDR3 DNA follows: TGTGCCAGCAGCAACAAACAGGGGGACGGCTACACCTTC. Amino acids: CASSNKQGDGYTF.

This clonotype showed up many times. The junction differs from germline at one of its ends, possibly a read error. The CDR3 DNA follows: TGTGCCAGCAGTTTAGGGACAGGCTATGGCTACACCTTC. It yields the protein CASSLGTGYGYTF. This chain connects TRBV7-9 to TRBJ1-2, with 8 nucleotides matching TRBD1. CDR1 is SEHNR, CDR2 FQNEAQ, per germline (reference sequence). The CDR3 extends over 13 amino acids.

This clonotype was observed a handful of times. The rearrangement uses TRBV20-1 and TRBJ2-1; maybe TRBD2 (6 bases). CDR1 and CDR2 from the germline V gene are DFQATT and SNEGSKA (reference sequence). This CDR3 is built from 14 residues. Trimming shortened V by 5 bases and J by 4 bases, and 15 bases separated the two germline ends. CDR3 nucleotide sequence: TGCAGTGCTCATCCTAGCGTGGATTACAATGAGCAGTTCTTC. It specifies CSAHPSVDYNEQFF.

This clonotype was detected a few times. The J gene is TRBJ1-1, the V gene TRBV5-1; 8 bases agree with TRBD1. Germline loops: CDR1 SGHRS, CDR2 YFSETQ. CDR3 size: 15 residues. Unmatched junction bases numbered 6, after V lost 5 bases and J lost 0 bases. The CDR3 protein is CASRQGVGMNTEAFF. The CDR3 nucleotides are TGCGCCAGCAGACAGGGGGTTGGGATGAACACTGAAGCTTTCTTT. Supplemented by reference TRBV5-1 and TRBJ1-1, the full variable domain reads KAGVTQTPRYLIKTRGQQVTLSCSPISGHRSVSWYQQTPGQGLQFLFEYFSETQRNKGNFPGRFSGRQFSNSRSEMNVSTLELGDSALYLCASRQGVGMNTEAFFGQGTRLTVV.

The V gene is TRBV7-9, the J gene TRBJ1-3, with 7 nucleotides matching TRBD1. This CDR3 comprises 14 residues. Trimming at V came to 4 bases and at J to 7 bases, leaving 7 bases not matched to a gene. CDR1 and CDR2 from the germline V gene are SEHNR and FQNEAQ (reference sequence). The chain's CDR3 is CASSSPLDRNTIYF. In nucleotides, the CDR3 is TGTGCCAGCAGCTCGCCGTTGGACAGGAACACCATATATTTT.

A few counts support this clonotype. This chain links TRBV24-1 with TRBJ2-5; no definite D call. The CDR3 has 15 amino acids. Germline V gene lookup returns CDR1 KGHDR and CDR2 SFDVKD. Trimming cost V 5 bases and J 5 bases, with 17 bases left between them. The CDR3 DNA is TGTGCCACCAGTGCCAAATGGCAGATCGAGGAGACCCAGTACTTC. It encodes CATSAKWQIEETQYF.

V usage is TRBV4-2 and J usage is TRBJ2-3; 7 bases align to TRBD2. CDR3 size: 17 residues. After removal of 2 bases from V and 4 bases from J, the junction contained 12 bases not matched to a gene. The V gene's germline CDR1 is LGHNA and CDR2 YNFKEQ. The CDR3 reads CASSQRSTGGVADTQYF. The CDR3 nucleotides read TGTGCCAGCAGCCAACGCTCTACGGGGGGTGTGGCAGATACGCAGTATTTT.

The rearrangement links TRBV5-1 to TRBJ2-5; D is unclear. The V and J ends lost 0 bases and 4 bases respectively, with 7 bases between them. The CDR3 has 13 residues. CDR1 and CDR2 (germline): SGHRS, YFSETQ. CDR3 DNA: TGCGCCAGCAGCTTGGCCGAGACAGAGACCCAGTACTTC. Residues: CASSLAETETQYF. The full variable domain, rest sourced from reference TRBV5-1 and TRBJ2-5, is KAGVTQTPRYLIKTRGQQVTLSCSPISGHRSVSWYQQTPGQGLQFLFEYFSETQRNKGNFPGRFSGRQFSNSRSEMNVSTLELGDSALYLCASSLAETETQYFGPGTRLLVL.

This clonotype was seen at least ten times. This rearrangement joins TRBV7-9 to TRBJ2-2; D is unclear. The germline CDR1 and CDR2 sequences are SEHNR and FQNEAQ (reference sequence). The germline V and J ends were trimmed by 4 bases and 1 base, with 4 bases remaining between them. The CDR3 has 13 amino acids. The CDR3 DNA follows: TGTGCCAGCAGCTCTAAGAACACCGGGGAGCTGTTTTTT. Its translation: CASSSKNTGELFF.

The rearrangement links TRBV11-1 to TRBJ2-2, with D unresolved. V shed 5 bases and J shed 6 bases, with 10 bases lying between them. Germline V lookup: CDR1 SGHAT, CDR2 FQDESV (reference sequence). The CDR3 consists of 13 residues. CDR3 residues: CASSPGSAGELFF. CDR3 nucleotides: TGTGCCAGCAGCCCCGGTTCGGCCGGGGAGCTGTTTTTT.

A few counts support this clonotype. The chain couples TRBV4-3 to TRBJ2-1; 7 bases align to TRBD2. The CDR3 totals 14 residues. The trim removed 4 bases at V and 10 bases at J, leaving 10 bases unmatched. CDR1 is LGHNA and CDR2 is YSLEER in the germline V gene. In nucleotides, the CDR3 is TGCGCCAGCAGCCGCCTTAGCGGGCCGGGGGAGCAGTTCTTC. It translates to CASSRLSGPGEQFF.

Here the CDR3 DNA reads TGTGCCAGCGCACGGCCGAACACTGAAGCTTTCTTT. Its translation is CASARPNTEAFF. The genes are TRBV27 and TRBJ1-1; D remains ambiguous. Trimming cost V 8 bases and J 1 base, with 8 bases left between them. This CDR3 region has 12 residues. Germline V gene data show CDR1 as MNHEY and CDR2 as SMNVEV (reference sequence).

This clonotype was detected only a few times. J is TRBJ2-7 and V is TRBV11-2, with 13 bases fitting TRBD2. Trimming removed 6 bases from V and 5 bases from J; junction bases left unmatched: 7. The CDR3 extends over 15 amino acids. Germline V gene data show CDR1 as SGHAT and CDR2 as FQNNGV. CDR3 DNA: TGTGCCAGCAGTCTCGGGACTAGCGGGGATCACGAGCAGTACTTC. Translated, it gives CASSLGTSGDHEQYF. Drawing the rest from reference TRBV11-2 and TRBJ2-7, the complete variable domain is EAGVAQSPRYKIIEKRQSVAFWCNPISGHATLYWYQQILGQGPKLLIQFQNNGVVDDSQLPKDRFSAERLKGVDSTLKIQPAKLEDSAVYLCASSLGTSGDHEQYFGPGTRLTVT.

This clonotype was detected only once. The chain has TRBV5-1 and TRBJ1-1, with D maybe TRBD1 (5 bases). CDR1 and CDR2 from the germline V gene are SGHRS and YFSETQ. Between the trimmed V and J ends, which lost 4 bases and 8 bases, there was a span of 18 bases. This CDR3 is 14 amino acids long. This CDR3 reads CASSPGTSWVEAFF. CDR3 nucleotide sequence: TGCGCCAGCAGCCCCGGGACCTCATGGGTCGAAGCTTTCTTT.

This clonotype has a handful of counts. This rearrangement joins TRBV6-6 to TRBJ2-1; D is possibly TRBD1 (5 bases). The CDR3 totals 14 residues. Per the germline V gene, CDR1 is MNHNY and CDR2 is SVGAGI (reference sequence). V lost 2 bases to trimming and J lost 4 bases, with 9 bases between them. DNA for the CDR3: TGTGCCAGCAGTTACGGGCAGGGATACAATGAGCAGTTCTTC. Its protein is CASSYGQGYNEQFF.

The chain couples TRBV23-1 to TRBJ2-1, with 8 bases aligning to TRBD1. TRBV23-1 qualifies as an ORF whose function is uncertain. The CDR3 is 13 amino acids. V gave up 4 bases and J gave up 8 bases; unmatched junction bases: 4. Written as DNA, the CDR3 is TGCGCCAGCAGTCTCCCGACAGGGGATGAGCAGTTCTTC. Encoded protein: CASSLPTGDEQFF.

Only a few counts were recorded for this clonotype. The CDR3 nucleotides read TGTGCCAGCAGCCAAACTCCCGGACTGAGCACAGATACGCAGTATTTT. Protein: CASSQTPGLSTDTQYF. This chain connects TRBV7-7 to TRBJ2-3, with a possible D match to TRBD2 (5 bases). The CDR3 contains 16 residues. Germline assignment: CDR1 SSHAT and CDR2 FNYEAQ (reference sequence). The V and J ends lost 5 bases and 0 bases respectively, with 15 bases between them. The whole variable domain, remainder taken from reference TRBV7-7 and TRBJ2-3, is GAGVSQSPRYKVTKRGQDVTLRCDPISSHATLYWYQQALGQGPEFLTYFNYEAQPDKSGLPSDRFSAERPEGSISTLTIQRTEQRDSAMYRCASSQTPGLSTDTQYFGPGTRLTVL.

This clonotype was picked up a small number of times. The chain is built from TRBV20-1 and TRBJ2-4; possibly TRBD1 for D (6 bases). V was clipped by 0 bases and J by 7 bases, with 13 bases between them. CDR3 size: 14 residues. Germline-derived CDR1 and CDR2 are DFQATT and SNEGSKA (reference sequence). CDR3: CSARDGLTGNIQYF. In DNA, the CDR3 is TGCAGTGCTAGAGATGGTTTAACAGGGAACATTCAGTACTTC.

The sample holds a few counts of this clonotype. This rearrangement joins TRBV12-3 or TRBV12-4 to TRBJ1-2; 8 nucleotides align to TRBD1. This CDR3 spans 12 amino acids. Unmatched junction bases numbered 7, after V lost 6 bases and J lost 10 bases. The CDR3 coding sequence is TGTGCCAGCAGCTACGGACAGGGCTTCTACACCTTC. This sequence encodes CASSYGQGFYTF.

This clonotype was seen ten or more times. The gene calls are TRBV25-1 and TRBJ2-3; D is undetermined. Germline values: CDR1 MGHDK, CDR2 SYGVNS. Trimming shortened V by 1 base and J by 6 bases, and 2 bases separated the two germline ends. The CDR3 runs 11 residues. CDR3 coding DNA: TGTGCCAGCAGTGAATTGGATACGCAGTATTTT. This encodes CASSELDTQYF.

The gene calls are TRBV5-1 and TRBJ1-2; D might be TRBD1 (6 bases). CDR1 SGHRS and CDR2 YFSETQ come from the germline V gene. The CDR3 sequence is 14 residues long. The V and J ends lost 1 base and 4 bases respectively, with 11 bases between them. CDR3 residues: CASSLLGAGYGYTF. The CDR3, as DNA: TGCGCCAGCAGCTTGCTGGGGGCGGGCTATGGCTACACCTTC.

This clonotype showed up just a few times. This CDR3 reads CASSESTGVFEGYTF. The CDR3 coding sequence is TGCGCCAGCAGTGAGTCTACAGGGGTGTTCGAAGGCTACACCTTC. The rearrangement uses TRBV10-2 and TRBJ1-2; TRBD1 agrees at 7 bases. Germline CDR1 reads WSHSY; CDR2 reads SAAADI. The CDR3 runs to 15 residues. The V and J ends lost 0 bases and 8 bases, in that order; junction bases with no gene match: 9.

The sample holds a few counts of this clonotype. J is TRBJ1-6 and V is TRBV2; 8 bases map to TRBD1. The CDR3 totals 17 residues. Trimming took 5 bases from V and 6 from J; bases not matched to a gene: 12. Germline lookup yields CDR1 SNHLY and CDR2 FYNNEI. In DNA form, the CDR3 reads TGTGCCAGCAGTCCACTAACAGGGGGGGGTGTTAATTCACCCCTCCACTTT. It translates to CASSPLTGGGVNSPLHF.